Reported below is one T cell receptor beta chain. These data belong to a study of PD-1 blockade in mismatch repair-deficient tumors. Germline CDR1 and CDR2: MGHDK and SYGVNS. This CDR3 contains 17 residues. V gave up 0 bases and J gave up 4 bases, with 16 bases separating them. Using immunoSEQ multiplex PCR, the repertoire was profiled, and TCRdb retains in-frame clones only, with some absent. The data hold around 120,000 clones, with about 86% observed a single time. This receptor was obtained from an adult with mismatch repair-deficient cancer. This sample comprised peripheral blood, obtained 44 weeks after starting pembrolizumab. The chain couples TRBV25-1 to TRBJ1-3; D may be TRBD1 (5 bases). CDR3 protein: CASSEYAFEGLGNTIYF. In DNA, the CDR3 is TGTGCCAGCAGTGAATATGCTTTCGAGGGGCTCGGAAACACCATATATTTT.